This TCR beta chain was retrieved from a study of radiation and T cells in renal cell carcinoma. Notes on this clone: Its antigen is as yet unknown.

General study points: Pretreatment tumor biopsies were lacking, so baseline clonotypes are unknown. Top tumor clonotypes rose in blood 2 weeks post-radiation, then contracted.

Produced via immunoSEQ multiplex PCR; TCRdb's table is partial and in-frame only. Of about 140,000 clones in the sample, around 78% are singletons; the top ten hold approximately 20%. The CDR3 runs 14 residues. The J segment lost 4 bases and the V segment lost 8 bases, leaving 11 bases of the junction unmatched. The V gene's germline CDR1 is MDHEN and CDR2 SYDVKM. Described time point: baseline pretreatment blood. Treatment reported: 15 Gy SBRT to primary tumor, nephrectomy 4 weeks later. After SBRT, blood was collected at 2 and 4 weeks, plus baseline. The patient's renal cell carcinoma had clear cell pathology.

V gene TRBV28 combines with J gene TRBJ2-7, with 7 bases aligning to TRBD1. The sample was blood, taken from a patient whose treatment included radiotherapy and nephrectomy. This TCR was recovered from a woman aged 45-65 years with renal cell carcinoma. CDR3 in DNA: TGTGCCAGCGCGCGACAGGGTAAGACGTACGAGCAGTACTTC. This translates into CASARQGKTYEQYF.